This T cell receptor (beta chain) was observed in a study of control samples from healthy donors and cancer patients (dated by TCRdb to about 2020). The library was built by means of the immunoSEQ multiplex PCR assay. Entries here come from immuneACCESS through TCRdb and include only in-frame sequences with V and J called. Some clones fail to appear in such tables; in the studies checked, an unresolved V gene covers under half of the shortfall, and the cause of the remainder is unknown. The sample's table lists a count of about 200,000 clones. The ten biggest clones cover less than 2.5% of the sample. Trimming takes 3 bases off V and 1 base off J; junction bases not matched to a gene: 8. The CDR3 numbers 18 residues from cysteine through phenylalanine. Only the CDR3 DNA is retained, 54 bases long and in frame from the first base. The germline V gene specifies SGDLS as CDR1 and YYNGEE as CDR2. As for this clone: Its antigen remains unidentified.

Sample: blood. The sequence joins TRBV9 to TRBJ2-5, with 14 bases aligning to TRBD2. This receptor was identified in a woman younger than 45 in good health. The CDR3 loop reads CASSAGLAGGPGQETQYF. The DNA is TGTGCCAGCAGCGCCGGACTAGCGGGGGGCCCCGGCCAAGAGACCCAGTACTTC.